This T cell receptor beta chain was found in a study of CD8+CD57+ T cells in acquired aplastic anemia. For the study at large: Quantities of DNA derived from sorted CD4+ and CD8+ cells averaged roughly 3 ug.

Profiles of TCR beta VDJ and CDR3 were generated from a genomic DNA template. Via MiXCR, TCRdb re-called the reads, giving one row per CDR3 protein. The table shows under 250,000 distinct CDR3 sequences, with 47% occurring only once. Patients chosen for sequencing had CD8+CD57+ cells that had expanded, as shown by flow cytometry. This clonotype was detected many times. This receptor was obtained from a human donor with aplastic anemia. The sequencing sample was made of sorted CD4+, CD8+, or CD8+CD57+ T cells (not recorded which) from PBMCs.

The CDR3 loop reads CAIPGKPNTGELFF. Here the CDR3 DNA reads TGTGCCATCCCAGGGAAACCGAACACCGGGGAGCTGTTTTTT. V is TRBV10-3 and J is TRBJ2-2, with D tentatively TRBD1 (5 bases). Trimming cost V 8 bases and J 0 bases, with 10 bases left between them. CDR3 length: 14 amino acids. Germline lookup yields CDR1 ENHRY and CDR2 SYGVKD.